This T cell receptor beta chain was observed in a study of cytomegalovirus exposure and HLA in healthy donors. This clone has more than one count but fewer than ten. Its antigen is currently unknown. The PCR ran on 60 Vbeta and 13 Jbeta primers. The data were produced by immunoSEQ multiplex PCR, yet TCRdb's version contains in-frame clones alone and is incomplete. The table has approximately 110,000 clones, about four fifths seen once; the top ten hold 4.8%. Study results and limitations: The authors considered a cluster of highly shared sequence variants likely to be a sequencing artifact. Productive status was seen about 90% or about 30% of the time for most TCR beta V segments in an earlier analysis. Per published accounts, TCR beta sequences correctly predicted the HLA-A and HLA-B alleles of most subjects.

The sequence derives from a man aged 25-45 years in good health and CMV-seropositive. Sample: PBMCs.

The chain's CDR3 is CASRFEQGGSYEQYF. CDR3 coding DNA: TGTGCCAGCAGGTTCGAGCAGGGAGGGTCCTACGAGCAGTACTTC. This chain joins TRBV6-1 and TRBJ2-7; TRBD2 agrees at 7 bases. With V trimmed by 6 bases and J by 1 base, 9 bases remained unmatched. CDR1 and CDR2 from the germline V gene are MNHNS and SASEGT. CDR3 length equals 15 residues.